This passage covers 16 T cell receptor beta chains from one sample sequenced in a study of naive and memory T cell subsets. The beta constant-region primer was an equimolar mix of two oligonucleotides covering TRBC1 and TRBC2. TCRdb processed the UMI-ligation and nested PCR reads anew with MiXCR; each CDR3 protein has one entry. The sample consists of thousands of distinct CDR3 sequences, roughly 7.3% of them appearing once. Sequenced: effector memory CD8+ T cells from blood. Subset noted: effector memory, CD45RA- CD27-. Every receptor here comes from a human donor in good health.

There are a few counts of this clonotype. The rearrangement links TRBV19 to TRBJ2-3; D not certain. The CDR3 totals 14 residues. CDR1 is LNHDA, CDR2 SQIVND, per germline (reference sequence). Trimming took off 7 bases at V and 0 bases at J, with 11 bases between the two ends. In DNA form, the CDR3 reads TGTGCCAGTAACGAGCGAACTAGCACAGATACGCAGTATTTT. It specifies CASNERTSTDTQYF.

The chain recombines TRBV6-2 or TRBV6-3 with TRBJ2-4, with a weak D call TRBD1 (6 bases). The CDR3 consists of 14 residues. Germline V gene sequence: CDR1 MNHEY, CDR2 SVGEGT. Trimming shortened V by 5 bases and J by 7 bases, and 15 bases separated the two germline ends. The CDR3 nucleotides read TGTGCCAGCAGTCCGGGACAAGAGGCTAACATTCAGTACTTC. Translated, it gives CASSPGQEANIQYF.

The chain joins TRBV4-3 to TRBJ1-4, with D uncertain. The CDR3 loop spans 12 amino acids. Germline CDR1 is LGHNA and CDR2 is YSLEER. Trimming took off 0 bases at V and 6 bases at J, with 2 bases between the two ends. The CDR3 sequence is CASSQEDEKLFF. CDR3 DNA sequence: TGCGCCAGCAGCCAAGAAGATGAAAAACTGTTTTTT.

This clonotype was seen many times. The chain carries TRBV6-1 and TRBJ2-1; D might be TRBD1 or TRBD2, each matching 5 bases. This CDR3 spans 14 amino acids. V shed 4 bases and J shed 3 bases, with 10 bases lying between them. The germline V gene encodes CDR1 MNHNS and CDR2 SASEGT. The CDR3 DNA follows: TGTGCCAGCAGTGGAGGGGACGGCTACAATGAGCAGTTCTTC. It specifies CASSGGDGYNEQFF.

This clonotype was seen ten or more times. The rearrangement links TRBV4-2 to TRBJ2-7, with D unresolved. The CDR3 length is 16 residues. Germline V gives CDR1 LGHNA, CDR2 YNFKEQ. V was pared by 0 bases and J by 2 bases, with 14 bases between. The CDR3 DNA follows: TGTGCCAGCAGCCAAGAGCTGAGACTTCATACCTACGAGCAGTACTTC. Protein product: CASSQELRLHTYEQYF.

The chain couples TRBV10-3 to TRBJ2-2; no definite D call. Between the trimmed V and J ends, which lost 7 bases and 3 bases, there was a span of 24 bases. The CDR3 loop spans 18 amino acids. Germline loops: CDR1 ENHRY, CDR2 SYGVKD. In DNA, the CDR3 is TGTGCCATCAACCCTTCCGGGCGGCTAGTCGATGACACCGGGGAGCTGTTTTTT. Protein sequence: CAINPSGRLVDDTGELFF.

The table lists this clonotype with a few counts. CDR3 protein: CASSSSFGGKTQYF. CDR3 nucleotides: TGTGCCAGCAGCTCGTCGTTCGGGGGTAAGACCCAGTACTTC. The gene calls are TRBV13 and TRBJ2-5; TRBD2 might be the D (6 bases). CDR3 size: 14 residues. The V end lost 4 bases, the J end lost 6 bases, and 15 bases lay between the germline ends. Germline-derived CDR1 and CDR2 are PRHDT and FYEKMQ (reference sequence).

Judged by abundance, this clonotype is hyperexpanded. The V gene is TRBV4-3, the J gene TRBJ1-3, with D unresolved. Germline V gene lookup returns CDR1 LGHNA and CDR2 YSLEER. The CDR3 spans 16 residues. V was trimmed by 0 bases and J by 0 bases, leaving 9 bases between them. The CDR3 here is CASSQDAGSSGNTIYF. The CDR3 DNA sequence: TGCGCCAGCAGCCAAGACGCGGGGAGCTCTGGAAACACCATATATTTT.

This clonotype has at least ten counts. This chain joins TRBV28 and TRBJ2-3; no definite D call. The V and J ends lost 4 bases and 0 bases respectively, with 29 bases between them. CDR1 is MDHEN, CDR2 SYDVKM, per germline. The CDR3 spans 21 residues. The CDR3 loop reads CASSSDRLSAEETTSTDTQYF. CDR3 DNA sequence: TGTGCCAGCAGTTCCGACCGTCTTTCTGCGGAAGAGACAACTAGCACAGATACGCAGTATTTT.

This clonotype was counted between two and nine times. J is TRBJ2-6 and V is TRBV15, with 7 positions matching TRBD2. The CDR3 is 18 residues long. Trimming cost V 0 bases and J 0 bases; bases outside gene matches: 5. Germline values: CDR1 LNHNV, CDR2 YYDKDF (reference sequence). DNA of the CDR3: TGTGCCACCAGCAGAGATTATTTAGCGGGCTCTGGGGCCAACGTCCTGACTTTC. Translated: CATSRDYLAGSGANVLTF.

This clonotype was seen ten or more times. The J gene is TRBJ2-1, the V gene TRBV6-4; D possibly corresponds to TRBD1 (7 bases). CDR1 is MRHNA, CDR2 SNTAGT, per germline. V shed 8 bases and J shed 5 bases, with 19 bases lying between them. The CDR3 is 15 amino acids. The CDR3 nucleotides are TGTGCCAGCGGAGAGGGCCAGGGGGGCGACAATGAGCAGTTCTTC. Its translation is CASGEGQGGDNEQFF.

The chain combines TRBV7-2 with TRBJ1-4, with D perhaps TRBD1 (5 bases). CDR1 is SGHTA and CDR2 is FQGNSA in the germline V gene. There are 15 residues in the CDR3. Trimming stripped 5 bases from V and 8 bases from J, with 18 bases between. CDR3 DNA: TGTGCCAGCAGCCCAGGACACCCCCTTAGGGAAAAACTGTTTTTT. It is translated as CASSPGHPLREKLFF.

The table lists this clonotype with many counts. The rearrangement links TRBV6-2 or TRBV6-3 to TRBJ2-5; D gene uncertain. V lost 6 bases and J 7 bases, leaving 24 bases between the germline ends. The length of the CDR3 is 16 residues. Germline assignment: CDR1 MNHEY and CDR2 SVGEGT. The CDR3 spells CASSPPRRTVWWTQYF. In nucleotides, the CDR3 is TGTGCCAGCAGCCCCCCCCGACGGACCGTTTGGTGGACCCAGTACTTC.

This clonotype rates as medium-sized. The chain employs TRBV4-3 and TRBJ2-1; weak D call: TRBD1 (5 bases). The V end was cut by 2 bases, the J end by 5 bases, with 22 bases between. This CDR3 comprises 18 residues. CDR1 is LGHNA, CDR2 YSLEER, per germline. In DNA form, the CDR3 reads TGCGCCAGCAGCCAATCCGCCGCCAGGGTGTTTGGGGACAATGAGCAGTTCTTC. As protein: CASSQSAARVFGDNEQFF.

In its sample, this clonotype was seen many times. The V gene is TRBV6-2 or TRBV6-3, the J gene TRBJ2-1; TRBD2 matches at 7 bases. Trimming cost V 8 bases and J 2 bases; bases outside gene matches: 6. Germline loops: CDR1 MNHEY, CDR2 SVGEGT. The CDR3 sequence is 14 residues long. The CDR3 region has the DNA TGTGCCAGCGCGGAAAGCGGGACCTACAATGAGCAGTTCTTC. Protein sequence: CASAESGTYNEQFF.

There are many counts of this clonotype. J is TRBJ1-1 and V is TRBV20-1; D possibly corresponds to TRBD1 (6 bases). The V gene's germline CDR1 is DFQATT and CDR2 SNEGSKA (reference sequence). V gave up 5 bases and J gave up 4 bases, with 17 bases separating them. The CDR3 covers 14 residues. The CDR3 spells CSAYSGDGVTEAFF. The CDR3 bases are TGCAGTGCTTACTCAGGGGACGGGGTCACTGAAGCTTTCTTT.